These 18 T cell receptor beta chains were all obtained from the same sample, sequenced in a study of patients and donors after allogeneic stem cell transplantation. One entry per CDR3 protein, called by TCRdb with MiXCR from the RT-PCR reads. The sample has 800,000 to 1,000,000 distinct CDR3 sequences; roughly 18% are singletons. The sample consisted of blood, either unsorted or a sorted T cell fraction (not recorded which). The source is a human donor who was either an allogeneic HSCT recipient or a stem cell or donor lymphocyte infusion donor (not recorded which). It is not recorded whose cells these are; they may come from a transplant donor.

This clonotype was counted a few times. This sequence joins TRBV4-2 and TRBJ2-3, with TRBD2 matching over 12 bases. With 0 bases clipped from V and 2 bases from J, the junction kept 3 bases outside the gene matches. Germline CDR1 reads LGHNA; CDR2 reads YNFKEQ. The CDR3 is made up of 17 amino acids. The CDR3 DNA sequence: TGTGCCAGCAGCCAAGATGGGACTAGCGGGCCCACAGATACGCAGTATTTT. This translates into CASSQDGTSGPTDTQYF.

This rearrangement joins TRBV7-8 to TRBJ2-1; TRBD2 matches 8 bases. J lost 4 bases, V lost 5 bases, and 4 bases had no gene match. Germline V gene lookup returns CDR1 SGHVS and CDR2 FQNEAQ. CDR3 length equals 14 residues. CDR3 residues: CASSHSGTYNEQFF. In nucleotides, the CDR3 is TGTGCCAGCAGCCATAGCGGGACTTACAATGAGCAGTTCTTC.

The chain carries TRBV2 and TRBJ1-5; no definite D call. V was clipped by 1 base and J by 7 bases, with 8 bases between them. The germline V gene has CDR1 SNHLY and CDR2 FYNNEI. CDR3 length equals 13 residues. This CDR3 is CASSEGVGQPQHF. In nucleotides, the CDR3 is TGTGCCAGCAGTGAAGGAGTCGGACAGCCCCAGCATTTT.

In this sample, this clonotype turned up a few times. The chain links TRBV6-1 to TRBJ2-3, with D perhaps TRBD2 (5 bases). The CDR3 sequence is 14 residues long. Germline V lookup: CDR1 MNHNS, CDR2 SASEGT. V was shortened by 5 bases and J by 2 bases, with 11 bases between the two germline ends. The CDR3 sequence: CASSQRTYTDTQYF. CDR3 in DNA: TGTGCCAGCAGTCAGCGGACCTACACAGATACGCAGTATTTT.

This rearrangement joins TRBV20-1 to TRBJ2-1; the match to TRBD2 covers 8 bases. The CDR3 has 16 residues. With 0 bases clipped from V and 1 base from J, the junction kept 5 bases outside the gene matches. Per the germline V gene, CDR1 is DFQATT and CDR2 is SNEGSKA (reference sequence). The CDR3 sequence: CSARDPSGGSYNEQFF. The CDR3 DNA follows: TGCAGTGCTAGAGATCCGTCGGGGGGGTCCTACAATGAGCAGTTCTTC.

This clonotype was picked up a small number of times. The gene calls are TRBV5-1 and TRBJ2-1, with TRBD1 identical over 11 bases. The CDR3 spans 17 residues. V gave up 0 bases and J gave up 6 bases; unmatched junction bases: 8. The V gene's germline CDR1 is SGHRS and CDR2 YFSETQ. The CDR3 nucleotides are TGCGCCAGCAGCTTGGGGACCGGGACAGGGGGTATCAATGAGCAGTTCTTC. Residues: CASSLGTGTGGINEQFF.

The CDR3 protein is CASSSPGHPNVLTF. CDR3 sequence (DNA): TGTGCCAGCAGCTCCCCGGGACATCCCAACGTCCTGACTTTC. The V and J genes are TRBV7-8 and TRBJ2-6; TRBD1 is a possible D gene (6 bases). The V gene lost 4 bases and the J gene lost 8 bases, with 12 bases spanning the gap. The CDR3 length is 14 residues. CDR1 is SGHVS and CDR2 is FQNEAQ in the germline V gene.

The J gene is TRBJ1-1, the V gene TRBV30, with D tentatively TRBD1 (5 bases). Trimming pared 2 bases from V and 4 bases from J, leaving 17 bases between. The germline V gene encodes CDR1 GTSNPN and CDR2 SVGIG (reference sequence). This CDR3 has 15 residues. As DNA, the CDR3 is TGTGCCTGGAGTATCAAGAATAGGGGCCGCACTGAAGCTTTCTTT. Encoded protein: CAWSIKNRGRTEAFF.

This clonotype has a handful of counts. The chain couples TRBV4-1 to TRBJ1-2; a weak D match, TRBD1 (6 bases). The V end was cut by 1 base, the J end by 4 bases, with 19 bases between. The germline CDR1 and CDR2 sequences are MGHRA and YSYEKL. CDR3 length: 17 residues. The CDR3 is CASSQAGHGQTSYGYTF. CDR3 nucleotide sequence: TGCGCCAGCAGCCAAGCCGGACATGGACAGACTTCCTATGGCTACACCTTC.

The CDR3 region has the DNA TGTGCCAGCAGCATATCGCCAGCTAGAGAGACCCAGTACTTC. Translating gives CASSISPARETQYF. This sequence joins TRBV11-2 and TRBJ2-5; D unclear. Trimming took 5 bases from V and 4 from J, leaving 14 bases between them. This CDR3 region has 14 residues. The V gene's germline CDR1 is SGHAT and CDR2 FQNNGV.

The rearrangement uses TRBV25-1 and TRBJ2-7; TRBD1 is a possible D gene (5 bases). The CDR3 has 15 residues. The germline V gene has CDR1 MGHDK and CDR2 SYGVNS. Trimming took 5 bases from V and 3 from J, leaving 17 bases between them. CDR3 DNA: TGTGCCAGCAGTCATACAGGATTCAGCTTCTACGAGCAGTACTTC. It encodes CASSHTGFSFYEQYF.

Only a few counts were recorded for this clonotype. The chain carries TRBV19 and TRBJ1-2, with D possibly TRBD1 on 5 matching bases. The CDR3 loop spans 15 amino acids. The germline V gene encodes CDR1 LNHDA and CDR2 SQIVND (reference sequence). V was trimmed by 8 bases and J by 4 bases, leaving 20 bases between them. CDR3: CASEGTGFEVYGYTF. The DNA for the CDR3 is TGTGCCAGTGAAGGGACGGGCTTCGAGGTCTATGGCTACACCTTC.

The table lists this clonotype with a few counts. This CDR3 reads CSASSGGAQTEAFF. The DNA of the CDR3 is TGCAGTGCTAGTTCGGGGGGCGCTCAGACTGAAGCTTTCTTT. The chain couples TRBV20-1 to TRBJ1-1; weak D call: TRBD1 (6 bases). The CDR3 has 14 amino acids. V was pared by 3 bases and J by 5 bases, with 16 bases between. CDR1 is DFQATT, CDR2 SNEGSKA, per germline (reference sequence).

This clonotype was observed a few times. This chain joins TRBV30 and TRBJ2-3, with D tentatively TRBD1 (6 bases). Trimming cost V 0 bases and J 6 bases, with 22 bases left between them. CDR3 length equals 17 residues. Germline assignment: CDR1 GTSNPN and CDR2 SVGIG (reference sequence). CDR3 residues: CAWSVRQTGPKRDTQYF. The CDR3 region has the DNA TGTGCCTGGAGTGTACGGCAAACAGGGCCTAAACGGGATACGCAGTATTTT.

The chain uses TRBV12-3 or TRBV12-4 and TRBJ1-2; perhaps TRBD1 as D (5 bases). Trimming took 6 bases from V and 7 from J, leaving 15 bases between them. The CDR3 is 13 residues long. The chain's CDR3 is CASSPGGGVGYTF. In DNA form, the CDR3 reads TGTGCCAGCAGCCCTGGGGGGGGTGTTGGCTACACCTTC.

This clonotype has just a few counts. CDR3 in DNA: TGTGCCAGCAGCGTGGGGGGTATTAACACTGAAGCTTTCTTT. It yields the protein CASSVGGINTEAFF. The rearrangement uses TRBV9 and TRBJ1-1; a possible D gene is TRBD1 (5 bases). This CDR3 has 14 amino acids. Germline V lookup: CDR1 SGDLS, CDR2 YYNGEE. Deletions cut 2 bases from V and 2 bases from J, with 10 bases between.

This clonotype was detected a few times. The CDR3 region has the DNA TGTGCCACTACTAGCGGGGGGTTGGATACGCAGTATTTT. Its protein is CATTSGGLDTQYF. The chain joins TRBV10-3 to TRBJ2-3, with 12 bases aligning to TRBD2. Germline CDR1 is ENHRY and CDR2 is SYGVKD. V was clipped by 10 bases and J by 6 bases; unmatched bases: 5. The CDR3 has 13 amino acids.

As concerns this clonotype: Mismatch with germline at one junction end may stem from a read error. The chain couples TRBV12-5 to TRBJ2-5, with D unresolved. CDR1 LGHNT and CDR2 FRNRAP come from the germline V gene. The CDR3 covers 16 residues. The CDR3 DNA sequence: TGTGCTAGTGGTTTGGTAAAGGGAACGAACCCAGAGACCCAGCACTTC. Translation gives CASGLVKGTNPETQHF.